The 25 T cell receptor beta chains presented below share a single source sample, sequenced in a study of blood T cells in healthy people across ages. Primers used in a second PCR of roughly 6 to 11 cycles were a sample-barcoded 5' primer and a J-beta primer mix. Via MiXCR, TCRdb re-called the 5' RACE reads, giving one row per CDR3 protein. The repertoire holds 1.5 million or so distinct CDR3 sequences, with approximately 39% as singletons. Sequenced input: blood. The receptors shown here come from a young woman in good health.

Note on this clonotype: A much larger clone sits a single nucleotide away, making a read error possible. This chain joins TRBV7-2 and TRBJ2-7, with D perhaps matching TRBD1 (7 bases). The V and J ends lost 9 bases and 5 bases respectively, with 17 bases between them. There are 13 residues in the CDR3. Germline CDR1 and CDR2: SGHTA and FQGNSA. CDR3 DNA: TGTGCCAGTAGACCAGGGGGGTCCGACGAGCAGTACTTC. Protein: CASRPGGSDEQYF.

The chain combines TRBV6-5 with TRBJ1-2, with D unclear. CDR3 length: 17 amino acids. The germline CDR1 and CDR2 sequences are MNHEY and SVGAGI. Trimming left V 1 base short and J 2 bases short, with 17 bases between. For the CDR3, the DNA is TGTGCCAGCAGTTACTTGACCGTTAGGACGGTGAACTATGGCTACACCTTC. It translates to CASSYLTVRTVNYGYTF.

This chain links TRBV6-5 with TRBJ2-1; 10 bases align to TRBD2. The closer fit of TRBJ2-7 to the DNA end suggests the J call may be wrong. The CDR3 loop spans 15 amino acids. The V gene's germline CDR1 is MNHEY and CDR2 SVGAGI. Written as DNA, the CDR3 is TGTGCCAGCAGTTTCGTAGCGGGAGGCTACAATGAGCAGTACTTC. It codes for CASSFVAGGYNEQYF.

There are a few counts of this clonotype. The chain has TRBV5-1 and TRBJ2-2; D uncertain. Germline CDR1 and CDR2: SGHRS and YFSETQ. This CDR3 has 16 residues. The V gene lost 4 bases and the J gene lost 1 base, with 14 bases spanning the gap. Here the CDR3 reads CASSGEAGGNTGELFF. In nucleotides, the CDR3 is TGCGCCAGCAGCGGTGAGGCAGGTGGGAACACCGGGGAGCTGTTTTTT.

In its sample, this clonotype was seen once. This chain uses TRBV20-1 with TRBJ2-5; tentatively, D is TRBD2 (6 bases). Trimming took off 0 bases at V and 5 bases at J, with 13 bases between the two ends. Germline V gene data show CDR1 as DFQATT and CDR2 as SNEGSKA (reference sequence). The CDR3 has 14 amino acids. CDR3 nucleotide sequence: TGCAGTGCTAGAGATGTGGCGGGGATGGAGACCCAGTACTTC. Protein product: CSARDVAGMETQYF.

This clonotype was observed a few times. CDR3 in amino acids: CASSQAWTGAIHEQYF. The CDR3 region has the DNA TGCGCCAGCAGCCAAGCTTGGACAGGGGCAATCCACGAGCAGTACTTC. The gene calls are TRBV4-1 and TRBJ2-7; 9 nucleotides agree with TRBD1. V dropped 1 base and J dropped 5; count of bases not matched to a gene: 9. CDR1 MGHRA and CDR2 YSYEKL come from the germline V gene. This CDR3 has 16 amino acids.

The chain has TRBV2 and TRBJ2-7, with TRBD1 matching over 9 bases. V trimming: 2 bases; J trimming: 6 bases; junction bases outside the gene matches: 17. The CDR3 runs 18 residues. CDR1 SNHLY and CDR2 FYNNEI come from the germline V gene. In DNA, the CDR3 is TGTGCCAGCAGTGAATCCGGACAGGGGTTCTTAACTGTCGGCGAGCAGTACTTC. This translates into CASSESGQGFLTVGEQYF.

This CDR3 reads CASSGIRGGLAPYEQYF. The CDR3 DNA sequence: TGTGCCAGCAGTGGGATTAGGGGGGGGCTGGCCCCCTACGAGCAGTACTTC. The genes are TRBV27 and TRBJ2-7, with D possibly TRBD2 on 7 matching bases. This CDR3 spans 17 amino acids. In germline, CDR1 is MNHEY, CDR2 SMNVEV (reference sequence). V gave up 5 bases and J gave up 2 bases, with 22 bases separating them.

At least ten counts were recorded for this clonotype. The CDR3 DNA reads as TGTGCCAGCAGTTACTCGCCAGGGAGCTCCTACGAGCAGTACTTC. It codes for CASSYSPGSSYEQYF. The chain uses TRBV6-5 and TRBJ2-7, with D perhaps matching TRBD1 or TRBD2 (5 bases each). CDR1 is MNHEY, CDR2 SVGAGI, per germline. Deletions cut 0 bases from V and 0 bases from J, with 9 bases between. This CDR3 region has 15 residues.

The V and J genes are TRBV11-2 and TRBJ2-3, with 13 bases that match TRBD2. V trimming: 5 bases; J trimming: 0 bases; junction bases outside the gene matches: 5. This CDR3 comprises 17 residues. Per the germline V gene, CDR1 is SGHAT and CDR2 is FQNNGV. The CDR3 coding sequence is TGTGCCAGCAGCCTCCGACTAGCGGGGGGTAGCACAGATACGCAGTATTTT. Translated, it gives CASSLRLAGGSTDTQYF.

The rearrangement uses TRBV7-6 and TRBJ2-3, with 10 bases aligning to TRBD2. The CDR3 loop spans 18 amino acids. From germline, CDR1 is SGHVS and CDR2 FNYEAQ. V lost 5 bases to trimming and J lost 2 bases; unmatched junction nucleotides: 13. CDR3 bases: TGTGCCAGCAGCCTTCAGAGAGCTAGCGGGGGTACCACAGATACGCAGTATTTT. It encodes CASSLQRASGGTTDTQYF.

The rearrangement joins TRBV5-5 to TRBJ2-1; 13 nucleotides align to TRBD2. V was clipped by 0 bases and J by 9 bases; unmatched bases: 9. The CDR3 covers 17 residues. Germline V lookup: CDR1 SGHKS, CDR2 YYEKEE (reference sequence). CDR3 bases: TGTGCCAGCAGCTTGGCCCCGGGGACTAGCGGGGATATTGAGCAGTTCTTC. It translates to CASSLAPGTSGDIEQFF.

This CDR3 is CASYLASYNEQFF. DNA of the CDR3: TGTGCCAGCTATCTAGCCTCCTACAATGAGCAGTTCTTC. The chain recombines TRBV11-2 with TRBJ2-1, with a possible D match to TRBD2 (5 bases). With 8 bases removed from V and 0 bases from J, the gap between germline ends came to 8 bases. The CDR3 contains 13 residues. Germline V gives CDR1 SGHAT, CDR2 FQNNGV.

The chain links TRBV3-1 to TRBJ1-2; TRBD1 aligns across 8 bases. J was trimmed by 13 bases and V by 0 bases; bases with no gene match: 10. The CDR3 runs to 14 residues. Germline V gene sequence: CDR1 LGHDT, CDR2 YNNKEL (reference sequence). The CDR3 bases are TGTGCCAGCAGCCAAGAGAGCGAGACAGGGGAACGCACCTTC. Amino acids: CASSQESETGERTF.

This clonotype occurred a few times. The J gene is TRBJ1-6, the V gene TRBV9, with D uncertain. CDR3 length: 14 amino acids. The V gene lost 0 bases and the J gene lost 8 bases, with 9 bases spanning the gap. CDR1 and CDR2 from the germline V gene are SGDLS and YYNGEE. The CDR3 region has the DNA TGTGCCAGCAGCGTAGGCGGTGACGATTCACCCCTCCACTTT. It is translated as CASSVGGDDSPLHF.

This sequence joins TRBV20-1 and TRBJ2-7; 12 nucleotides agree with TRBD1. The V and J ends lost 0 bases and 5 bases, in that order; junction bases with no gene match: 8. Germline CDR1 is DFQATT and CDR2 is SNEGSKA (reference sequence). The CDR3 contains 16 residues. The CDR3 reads CSARDQLRDRGHEQYF. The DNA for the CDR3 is TGCAGTGCTAGAGATCAATTGCGGGACAGGGGGCACGAGCAGTACTTC.

CDR3 nucleotide sequence: TGTGCCATCAGTGCAGTCTCGGAATCCAATCAGCCCCAGCATTTT. Translating it yields CAISAVSESNQPQHF. The rearrangement joins TRBV10-3 to TRBJ1-5, with no clear D. The CDR3 sequence is 15 residues long. Germline V lookup: CDR1 ENHRY, CDR2 SYGVKD. V lost 4 bases and J 3 bases, leaving 13 bases between the germline ends.

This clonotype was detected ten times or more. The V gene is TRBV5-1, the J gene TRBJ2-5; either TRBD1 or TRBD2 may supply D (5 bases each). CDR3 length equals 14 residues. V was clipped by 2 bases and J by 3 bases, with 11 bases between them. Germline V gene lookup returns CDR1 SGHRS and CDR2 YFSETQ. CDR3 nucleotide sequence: TGCGCCAGCAGCTTTTCAGGGACGGAAGAGACCCAGTACTTC. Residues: CASSFSGTEETQYF.

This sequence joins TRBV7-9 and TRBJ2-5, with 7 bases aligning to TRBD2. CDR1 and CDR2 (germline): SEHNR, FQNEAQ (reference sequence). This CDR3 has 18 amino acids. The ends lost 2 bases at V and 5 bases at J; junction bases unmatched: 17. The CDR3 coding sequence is TGTGCCAGCAGCTTACGCGGTCTAGCGGTTGGGGGGTCGGAGACCCAGTACTTC. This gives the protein CASSLRGLAVGGSETQYF. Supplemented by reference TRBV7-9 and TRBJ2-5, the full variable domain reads DTGVSQNPRHKITKRGQNVTFRCDPISEHNRLYWYRQTLGQGPEFLTYFQNEAQLEKSRLLSDRFSAERPKGSFSTLEIQRTEQGDSAMYLCASSLRGLAVGGSETQYFGPGTRLLVL.

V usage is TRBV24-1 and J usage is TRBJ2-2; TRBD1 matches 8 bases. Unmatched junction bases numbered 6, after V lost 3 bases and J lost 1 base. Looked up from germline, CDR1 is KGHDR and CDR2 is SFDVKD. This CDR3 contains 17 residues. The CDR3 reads CATSDPYGTGNTGELFF. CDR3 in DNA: TGTGCCACCAGTGATCCTTATGGGACAGGGAACACCGGGGAGCTGTTTTTT.

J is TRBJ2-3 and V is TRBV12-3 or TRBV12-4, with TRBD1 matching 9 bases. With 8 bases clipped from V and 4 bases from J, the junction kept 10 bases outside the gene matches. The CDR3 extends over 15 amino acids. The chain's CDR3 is CASCVLDRGPDTQYF. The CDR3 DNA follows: TGTGCCAGCTGTGTGTTGGACAGGGGCCCAGATACGCAGTATTTT.

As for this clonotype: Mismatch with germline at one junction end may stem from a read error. CDR3 residues: CAISYVQQETQFF. CDR3 sequence (DNA): TGTGCCATCAGTTACGTGCAGCAAGAGACCCAGTTCTTC. The rearrangement joins TRBV6-5 to TRBJ2-1; D is unclear. The CDR3 length is 13 residues. From germline, CDR1 is MNHEY and CDR2 SVGAGI.

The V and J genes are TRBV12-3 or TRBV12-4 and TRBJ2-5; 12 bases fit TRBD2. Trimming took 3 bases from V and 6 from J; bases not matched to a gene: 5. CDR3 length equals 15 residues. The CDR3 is CASSLTSGSSKTQYF. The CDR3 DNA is TGTGCCAGCAGTTTGACTAGCGGGAGTTCGAAGACCCAGTACTTC.

The CDR3 loop is CASSVRLVDYNEQFF. The CDR3 coding sequence is TGTGCCAGCAGCGTACGGTTGGTAGACTACAATGAGCAGTTCTTC. The chain carries TRBV9 and TRBJ2-1; D unclear. Per the germline V gene, CDR1 is SGDLS and CDR2 is YYNGEE. Trimming took 1 base from V and 3 from J, leaving 11 bases between them. The CDR3 has 15 residues.

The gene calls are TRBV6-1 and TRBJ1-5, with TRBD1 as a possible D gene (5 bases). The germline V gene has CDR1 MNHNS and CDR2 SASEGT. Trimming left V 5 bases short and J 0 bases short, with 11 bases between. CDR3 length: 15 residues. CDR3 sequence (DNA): TGTGCCAGCAGTACGGGGCAGAATAGCAATCAGCCCCAGCATTTT. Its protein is CASSTGQNSNQPQHF.